Described below is a single T cell receptor (beta chain) sequence and its context. Its target is unknown. The junction and the germline gene differ at one end; a read error may be behind it. Germline V lookup: CDR1 SEHNR, CDR2 FQNEAQ (reference sequence). The CDR3 is made up of 15 amino acids. This entry belongs to a study of cytomegalovirus exposure and HLA in healthy donors. Study-level background: Early released data had about 85 million unique TCRs, all coming from HLA-typed donors. Broader study findings: Most CMV-associated TCR beta chains appeared HLA-restricted in a later analysis.

With 60 Vbeta and 13 Jbeta primers, the PCR was carried out. Profiled with immunoSEQ multiplex PCR; TCRdb holds only in-frame clones, not every one. Of about 160,000 clones in the sample, under 80% were seen once. Sequences were obtained from PBMCs. The receptor comes from a female donor in good health and CMV-seronegative. The chain combines TRBV7-9 with TRBJ2-1; 8 positions agree with TRBD2. Written as DNA, the CDR3 is TGTTCCAGCAGCTCCGGGGGGGGGTCCTACAATGAGCAGTTCTTC. Residues: CSSSSGGGSYNEQFF.